The clone carrying this T cell receptor (beta chain) was picked up a small number of times. The data were taken from a study of beta chain features in type 1 diabetes. V was clipped by 5 bases and J by 5 bases; unmatched bases: 17. CDR3 length: 16 amino acids. CDR1 and CDR2 from the germline V gene are SQVTM and ANQGSEA. Of the isolated RNA, all was reverse transcribed, and so the sequenced material was expressed TCRB transcripts. Produced via immunoSEQ multiplex PCR; TCRdb's table is partial and in-frame only. The sample has under 950,000 clones, roughly 17% seen once; the top ten hold about 0.02%. The TCR sequence derives from a woman between 18 and 29 years old in good health. Material: naive CD4+ T cells from blood. V and J are TRBV29-1 and TRBJ1-1, with 7 bases that match TRBD1. CDR3 region: CSVHRQGRGSGTEAFF. The CDR3 nucleotides read TGCAGCGTTCACAGACAGGGACGGGGATCGGGGACTGAAGCTTTCTTT.